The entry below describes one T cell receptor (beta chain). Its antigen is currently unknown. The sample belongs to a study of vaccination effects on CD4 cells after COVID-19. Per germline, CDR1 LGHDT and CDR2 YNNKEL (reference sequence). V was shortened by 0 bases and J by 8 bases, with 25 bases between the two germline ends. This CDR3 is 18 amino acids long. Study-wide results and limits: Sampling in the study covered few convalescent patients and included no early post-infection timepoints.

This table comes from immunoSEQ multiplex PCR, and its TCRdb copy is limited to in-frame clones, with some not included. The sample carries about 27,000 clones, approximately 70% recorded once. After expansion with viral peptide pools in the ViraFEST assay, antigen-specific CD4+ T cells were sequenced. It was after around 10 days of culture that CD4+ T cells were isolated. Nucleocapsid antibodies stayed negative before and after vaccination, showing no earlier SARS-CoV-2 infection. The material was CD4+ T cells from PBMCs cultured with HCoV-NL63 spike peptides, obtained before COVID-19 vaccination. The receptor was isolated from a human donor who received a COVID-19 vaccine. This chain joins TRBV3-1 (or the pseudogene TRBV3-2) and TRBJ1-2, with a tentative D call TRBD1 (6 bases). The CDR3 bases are TGTGCCAGCAGCCAAGAGTTCGCGGGCAGGGGCCCCCAGTGGGGCTACACCTTC. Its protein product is CASSQEFAGRGPQWGYTF.